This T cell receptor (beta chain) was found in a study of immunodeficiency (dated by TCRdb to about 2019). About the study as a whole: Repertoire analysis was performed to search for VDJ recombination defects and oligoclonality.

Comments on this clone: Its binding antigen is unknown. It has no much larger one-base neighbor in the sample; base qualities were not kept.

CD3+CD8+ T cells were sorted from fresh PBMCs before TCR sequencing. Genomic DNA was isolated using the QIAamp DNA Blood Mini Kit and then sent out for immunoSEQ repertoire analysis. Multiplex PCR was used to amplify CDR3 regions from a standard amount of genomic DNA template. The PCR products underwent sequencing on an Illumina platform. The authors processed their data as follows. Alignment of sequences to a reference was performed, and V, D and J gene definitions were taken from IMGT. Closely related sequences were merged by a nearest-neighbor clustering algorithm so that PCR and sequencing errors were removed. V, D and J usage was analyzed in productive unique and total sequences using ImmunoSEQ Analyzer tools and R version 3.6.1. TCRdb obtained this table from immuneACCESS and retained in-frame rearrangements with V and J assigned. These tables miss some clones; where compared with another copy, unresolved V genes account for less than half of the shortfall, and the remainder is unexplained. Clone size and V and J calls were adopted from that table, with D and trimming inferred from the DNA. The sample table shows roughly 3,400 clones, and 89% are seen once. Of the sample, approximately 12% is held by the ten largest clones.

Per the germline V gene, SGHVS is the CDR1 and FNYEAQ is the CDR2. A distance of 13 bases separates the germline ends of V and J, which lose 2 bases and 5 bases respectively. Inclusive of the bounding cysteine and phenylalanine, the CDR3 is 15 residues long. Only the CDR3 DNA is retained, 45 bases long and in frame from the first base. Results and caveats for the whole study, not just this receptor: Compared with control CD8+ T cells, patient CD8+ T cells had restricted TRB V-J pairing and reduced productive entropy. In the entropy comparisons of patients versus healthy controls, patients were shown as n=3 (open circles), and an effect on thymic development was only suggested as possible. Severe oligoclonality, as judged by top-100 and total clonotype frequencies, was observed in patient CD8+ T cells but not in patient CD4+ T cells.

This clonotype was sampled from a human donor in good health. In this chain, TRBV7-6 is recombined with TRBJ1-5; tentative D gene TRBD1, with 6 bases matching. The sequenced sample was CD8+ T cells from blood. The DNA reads TGTGCCAGCAGCTTATTCGGGGGCGAGGATCAGCCCCAGCATTTT. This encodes CASSLFGGEDQPQHF.